This T cell receptor beta chain appears in the sequencing data of a study of cytomegalovirus exposure and HLA in healthy donors. Overall study findings and caveats: As a later analysis showed, several of the most significant clusters appeared to be linked to common viral pathogens. In a later analysis, TCR beta V- and J-gene trimming showed a link to a missense DCLRE1C variant. A later analysis reportedly identified an Asian-associated ancestry cluster as carrying fewer N-insertions than the 666-donor mean.

This CDR3 has 14 residues. The germline gives CDR1 SGHNT, CDR2 YYREEE (reference sequence). Remarks on this clone: Its antigen remains unknown. At one boundary the junction diverges from the germline segment, which might be a read error.

PCR was performed using 60 Vbeta and 13 Jbeta primers. The protocol was immunoSEQ multiplex PCR, while the TCRdb copy is restricted to in-frame clones and leaves out a portion. In the table there are about 140,000 clones, roughly four fifths of which are singletons. Sequenced sample: PBMCs. V gene TRBV5-4 combines with J gene TRBJ2-7; D is unclear. This receptor was obtained from a human donor in good health. The CDR3, as DNA: TGTGCCGGCAGCTTGTCCGCTAGCTCCTACGAGCAGTACTTC. As protein: CAGSLSASSYEQYF.